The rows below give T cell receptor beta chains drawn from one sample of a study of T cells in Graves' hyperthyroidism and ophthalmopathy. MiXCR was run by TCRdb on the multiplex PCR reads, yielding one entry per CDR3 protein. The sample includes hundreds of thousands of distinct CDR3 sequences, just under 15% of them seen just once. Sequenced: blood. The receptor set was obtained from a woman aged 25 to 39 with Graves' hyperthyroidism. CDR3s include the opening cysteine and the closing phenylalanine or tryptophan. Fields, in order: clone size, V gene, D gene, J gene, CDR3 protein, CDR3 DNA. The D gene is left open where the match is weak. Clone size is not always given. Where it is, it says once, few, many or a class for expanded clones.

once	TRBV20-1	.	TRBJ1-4	CSAPDRRTTNEKLFF	TGCAGTGCCCCGGACAGAAGAACAACTAATGAAAAACTGTTTTTT
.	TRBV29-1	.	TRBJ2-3	CSVSSGTITDTQYF	TGCAGCGTCTCATCCGGGACAATCACAGATACGCAGTATTTT
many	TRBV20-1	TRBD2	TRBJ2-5	CSARDGRESEETQYF	TGCAGTGCTAGAGATGGGAGGGAGTCTGAAGAGACCCAGTACTTC
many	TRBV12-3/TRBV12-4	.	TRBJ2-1	CASSFGGLYNEQFF	TGTGCCAGCAGTTTCGGCGGCTTATACAATGAGCAGTTCTTC
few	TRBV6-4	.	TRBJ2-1	CARETGRNPHPTYNEQFF	TGTGCCAGAGAGACAGGCCGTAATCCCCACCCCACCTACAATGAGCAGTTCTTC
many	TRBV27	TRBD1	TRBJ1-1	CASSSPATGGVRAFF	TGTGCCAGCAGTTCACCGGCGACAGGGGGCGTCCGGGCTTTCTTT
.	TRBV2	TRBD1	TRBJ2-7	CASQEGQGTYEQYF	TGTGCCAGCCAAGAGGGACAGGGGACGTACGAGCAGTACTTC
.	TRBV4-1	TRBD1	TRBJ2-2	CASSQDLQGSAGELFF	TGCGCCAGCAGCCAAGATTTACAGGGGTCTGCCGGGGAGCTGTTTTTT
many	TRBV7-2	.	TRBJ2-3	CASTKRRTDTQYF	TGTGCCAGCACCAAAAGGAGAACAGATACGCAGTATTTT
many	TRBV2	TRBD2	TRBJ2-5	CASSEVRTSETQYF	TGTGCCAGCAGTGAAGTTCGGACTAGTGAGACCCAGTACTTC
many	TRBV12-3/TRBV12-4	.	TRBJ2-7	CASSLKGTYEQYF	TGTGCCAGCAGCCTAAAGGGCACCTACGAGCAGTACTTC
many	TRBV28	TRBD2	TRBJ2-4	CASSPREGLAKNIQYF	TGTGCCAGCAGCCCGCGGGAGGGCCTGGCCAAAAACATTCAGTACTTC
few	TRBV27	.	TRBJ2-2	CASNPDRNTGELFF	TGTGCCAGCAACCCGGACAGAAACACCGGGGAGCTGTTTTTT
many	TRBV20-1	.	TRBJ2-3	CSAGTATDTQYF	TGCAGTGCAGGGACTGCGACAGATACGCAGTATTTT
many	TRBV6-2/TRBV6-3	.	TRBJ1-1	CASRASPTGTGNTEAFF	TGTGCCAGCAGAGCATCGCCAACAGGGACTGGGAACACTGAAGCTTTCTTT
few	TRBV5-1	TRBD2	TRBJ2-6	CASSGLAGASLANVLTF	TGCGCCAGCAGCGGACTAGCGGGAGCCTCCCTAGCCAACGTCCTGACTTTC
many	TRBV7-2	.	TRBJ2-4	CASSPRGSGRRESKNIQYF	TGTGCCAGCAGCCCTAGAGGTTCCGGCCGCAGGGAATCCAAAAACATTCAGTACTTC
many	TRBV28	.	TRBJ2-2	CASRNVGATGELFF	TGTGCCAGCAGGAACGTCGGGGCCACCGGGGAGCTGTTTTTT
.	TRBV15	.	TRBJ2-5	CATSRMGGTQYF	TGTGCCACCAGCAGGATGGGGGGCACCCAGTACTTC
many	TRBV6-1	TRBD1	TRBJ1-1	CAVKGWDSINEAFF	TGTGCCGTAAAGGGTTGGGACAGCATTAATGAAGCTTTCTTT
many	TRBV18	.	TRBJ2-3	CASSVSSTDTQYF	TGTGCCAGCTCAGTTTCTAGCACAGATACGCAGTATTTT
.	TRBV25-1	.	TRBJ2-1	CASSEWRATDNEQFF	TGTGCCAGCAGTGAATGGCGAGCTACAGACAATGAGCAGTTCTTC
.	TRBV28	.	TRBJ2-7	CASNGGLVTYEQYF	TGTGCTAGCAACGGGGGCCTAGTAACCTACGAGCAGTACTTC
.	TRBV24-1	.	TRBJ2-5	CATSDFSFRAQETQYF	TGTGCCACCAGTGATTTTAGTTTCAGGGCCCAAGAGACCCAGTACTTC
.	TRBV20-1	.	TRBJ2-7	CSAGSTSSYEQYF	TGCAGTGCAGGGAGTACGAGCTCCTACGAGCAGTACTTC
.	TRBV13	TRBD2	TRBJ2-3	CASSFSGKRSDTQYF	TGTGCCAGCAGCTTTAGCGGGAAACGTTCAGATACGCAGTATTTT
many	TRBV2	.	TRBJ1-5	CASSAQSYSNQPQHF	TGTGCCAGCAGTGCCCAGAGCTATAGCAATCAGCCCCAGCATTTT
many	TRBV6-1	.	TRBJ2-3	CASIQGNTDTQYF	TGTGCCAGCATCCAGGGTAACACAGATACGCAGTATTTT
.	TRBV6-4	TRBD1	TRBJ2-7	CASINRDRADHEQYF	TGTGCCAGCATTAACCGGGACAGGGCAGATCACGAGCAGTACTTC
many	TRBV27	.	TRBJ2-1	CASSDTGAGANEQFF	TGTGCCAGCAGTGATACCGGGGCGGGGGCTAATGAGCAGTTCTTC
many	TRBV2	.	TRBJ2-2	CASSNRAGATGELFF	TGTGCCAGCAGTAATAGGGCAGGCGCCACCGGGGAGCTGTTTTTT
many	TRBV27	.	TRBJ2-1	CASSLSGGWNEQFF	TGTGCCAGCAGTTTATCTGGAGGGTGGAATGAGCAGTTCTTC
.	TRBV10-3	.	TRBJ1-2	CAISEPTFSTAYGYTF	TGTGCCATCAGTGAGCCAACCTTCTCGACAGCCTATGGCTACACCTTC
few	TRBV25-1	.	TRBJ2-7	CASSESRLSYEQYF	TGTGCCAGCAGTGAATCCAGACTCTCCTACGAGCAGTACTTC
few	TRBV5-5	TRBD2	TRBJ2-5	CASSFPGSGNTRETQYF	TGTGCCAGCAGCTTCCCAGGTAGCGGGAATACCAGGGAGACCCAGTACTTC
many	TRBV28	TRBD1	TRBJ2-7	CASSPLGGTGRSEQYF	TGTGCCAGCAGTCCCCTCGGCGGGACAGGGCGAAGCGAGCAGTACTTC
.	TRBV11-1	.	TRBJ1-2	CASSTHRDGVGYTF	TGTGCCAGCAGCACCCACCGGGACGGCGTGGGCTACACCTTC
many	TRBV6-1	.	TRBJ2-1	CASGGGFVSGYNEQFF	TGTGCCAGCGGGGGCGGCTTTGTTAGCGGATACAATGAGCAGTTCTTC
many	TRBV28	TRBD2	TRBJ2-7	CASTSAAGGGYEQYF	TGTGCCAGCACCTCCGCCGCGGGAGGTGGCTACGAGCAGTACTTC
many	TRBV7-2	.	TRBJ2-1	CASEWGGTHNEQFF	TGTGCCAGCGAATGGGGCGGGACCCACAATGAGCAGTTCTTC
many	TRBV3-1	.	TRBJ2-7	CASSQDLNEQYF	TGTGCCAGCAGCCAAGATCTTAACGAGCAGTACTTC
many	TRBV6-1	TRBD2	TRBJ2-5	CASSPAGGHQETQYF	TGTGCCAGCAGTCCCGCGGGGGGCCACCAAGAGACCCAGTACTTC
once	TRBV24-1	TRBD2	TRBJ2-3	CATSDWTSGRSTDTQYF	TGTGCCACCAGTGATTGGACTAGCGGGAGAAGCACAGATACGCAGTATTTT
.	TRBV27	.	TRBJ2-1	CASSSSQGLDEQFF	TGTGCCAGCAGTTCCTCACAGGGTCTGGATGAGCAGTTCTTC
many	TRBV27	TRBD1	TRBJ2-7	CASSYRQGRYEQYF	TGTGCCAGCAGTTATCGACAGGGCCGCTACGAGCAGTACTTC
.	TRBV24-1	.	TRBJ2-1	CATAGVPLYNGQFF	TGTGCCACCGCTGGGGTCCCACTCTACAATGGGCAGTTCTTC
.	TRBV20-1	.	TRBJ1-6	CSARDITGKNSPLHF	TGCAGTGCTAGAGATATTACCGGAAAGAATTCACCCCTCCACTTT
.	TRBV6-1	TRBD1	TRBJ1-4	CASGAGGWEKLFF	TGTGCCAGCGGCGCAGGGGGCTGGGAAAAACTGTTTTTT